A selection of T cell receptor beta chains follows, all from one sample in a study of T cell repertoires in cytomegalovirus infection. Each CDR3 protein gets one entry after TCRdb re-called the reads with MiXCR. This sample has hundreds of thousands of distinct CDR3 sequences, with approximately 31% found just once. The antigens of these receptors remain unknown. The material was cultured CD8+ T cells from PBMCs, obtained from culture after CMV antigen stimulation. These receptors came from a human donor in good health (CMV status not recorded). Some clones in this sample may be carry-over from other donors' samples. CDR3s include the opening cysteine and the closing phenylalanine or tryptophan. The D gene is left open where the match is weak. Clone size is given for some rows only: seen once, a few or many times, or a class if the clone is expanded.

D gene: TRBD1
V gene: TRBV27
J gene: TRBJ2-7
CDR3 length: 15
clone size: NA
CDR3 DNA: TGTGCCAGCAGTCACACAGGGGGCGCCTCCTACGAGCAGTACTTC
CDR3 protein: CASSHTGGASYEQYF

D gene: TRBD2
V gene: TRBV2
J gene: TRBJ2-3
CDR3 length: 17
clone size: NA
CDR3 DNA: TGTGCCAGCACCCTTCGGAGGGAGGGCCATTCAACAGATACGCAGTATTTT
CDR3 protein: CASTLRREGHSTDTQYF

D gene: NA
V gene: TRBV7-2
J gene: TRBJ2-3
CDR3 length: 14
clone size: many
CDR3 DNA: TGTGCCAGCAGCTTGGCAGGGTACACAGATACGCAGTATTTT
CDR3 protein: CASSLAGYTDTQYF

D gene: NA
V gene: TRBV13
J gene: TRBJ2-1
CDR3 length: 17
clone size: NA
CDR3 DNA: TGTGCCAGCAGCCCGGATAGCGGGACAGAGTTCTACAATGAGCAGTTCTTC
CDR3 protein: CASSPDSGTEFYNEQFF

D gene: NA
V gene: TRBV5-4
J gene: TRBJ1-6
CDR3 length: 16
clone size: NA
CDR3 DNA: TGTGCCAGCACCTCTACGGCGCAGGGGCTTAATTCACCCCTCCACTTT
CDR3 protein: CASTSTAQGLNSPLHF

D gene: TRBD1
V gene: TRBV7-9
J gene: TRBJ2-1
CDR3 length: 14
clone size: NA
CDR3 DNA: TGTGCCAGCAGCTTAGATACGACAGGGGTTGAGCAGTTCTTC
CDR3 protein: CASSLDTTGVEQFF

D gene: TRBD1
V gene: TRBV4-3
J gene: TRBJ1-1
CDR3 length: 15
clone size: NA
CDR3 DNA: TGCGCCAGCAGCCATCCGACAGGGGGGAGAACTGAAGCTTTCTTT
CDR3 protein: CASSHPTGGRTEAFF

D gene: TRBD1
V gene: TRBV11-2
J gene: TRBJ2-2
CDR3 length: 15
clone size: NA
CDR3 DNA: TGTGCCAGCAGCCTAAGGGGACAGATCACCGGGGAGCTGTTTTTT
CDR3 protein: CASSLRGQITGELFF

D gene: TRBD1
V gene: TRBV7-2
J gene: TRBJ1-5
CDR3 length: 15
clone size: many
CDR3 DNA: TGTGCCAGCAGCCCAACCGGACAGGGTACAATGCCCCAGCATTTT
CDR3 protein: CASSPTGQGTMPQHF

D gene: NA
V gene: TRBV3-1
J gene: TRBJ2-1
CDR3 length: 13
clone size: once
CDR3 DNA: TGTGCCAGCAGCCAAAGACTAAACTATGAGCAGTTCTTC
CDR3 protein: CASSQRLNYEQFF

D gene: NA
V gene: TRBV7-4
J gene: TRBJ2-1
CDR3 length: 16
clone size: NA
CDR3 DNA: TGTGCCAGCAGTCAAACGGACATCGGGTCTACGGGTGAGCAGTTCTTC
CDR3 protein: CASSQTDIGSTGEQFF

D gene: NA
V gene: TRBV6-2/TRBV6-3
J gene: TRBJ1-1
CDR3 length: 15
clone size: few
CDR3 DNA: TGTGCCAGCAGTCGATACTCAGGGAGGGAGACTGAAGCTTTCTTT
CDR3 protein: CASSRYSGRETEAFF

D gene: NA
V gene: TRBV7-4
J gene: TRBJ2-3
CDR3 length: 16
clone size: NA
CDR3 DNA: TGTGCCAGCAGCTTAACTGGCCCTCTGGACACAGATACGCAGTATTTT
CDR3 protein: CASSLTGPLDTDTQYF

D gene: TRBD1
V gene: TRBV10-3
J gene: TRBJ2-5
CDR3 length: 13
clone size: few
CDR3 DNA: TGTGCCATCAGAGGACAGGGCGGGGAGACCCAGTACTTC
CDR3 protein: CAIRGQGGETQYF

D gene: TRBD2
V gene: TRBV5-4
J gene: TRBJ2-1
CDR3 length: 12
clone size: few
CDR3 DNA: TGTGCCAGCAGCTGGGGGACTATAGAGCAGTTCTTC
CDR3 protein: CASSWGTIEQFF

D gene: NA
V gene: TRBV6-8
J gene: TRBJ1-3
CDR3 length: 15
clone size: NA
CDR3 DNA: TGTGCCAACAGTTACAACCCCTCGGCGGGAAACACCATATATTTT
CDR3 protein: CANSYNPSAGNTIYF

D gene: TRBD1
V gene: TRBV5-6
J gene: TRBJ2-5
CDR3 length: 14
clone size: NA
CDR3 DNA: TGTGCCAGCAGCTCGGGACAGAGAAAAGAGACCCAGTACTTC
CDR3 protein: CASSSGQRKETQYF

D gene: NA
V gene: TRBV7-6
J gene: TRBJ1-5
CDR3 length: 17
clone size: many
CDR3 DNA: TGTGCCAGCAGCTTAAACCCTGCCGGGGAGGGCAATCAGCCCCAGCATTTT
CDR3 protein: CASSLNPAGEGNQPQHF